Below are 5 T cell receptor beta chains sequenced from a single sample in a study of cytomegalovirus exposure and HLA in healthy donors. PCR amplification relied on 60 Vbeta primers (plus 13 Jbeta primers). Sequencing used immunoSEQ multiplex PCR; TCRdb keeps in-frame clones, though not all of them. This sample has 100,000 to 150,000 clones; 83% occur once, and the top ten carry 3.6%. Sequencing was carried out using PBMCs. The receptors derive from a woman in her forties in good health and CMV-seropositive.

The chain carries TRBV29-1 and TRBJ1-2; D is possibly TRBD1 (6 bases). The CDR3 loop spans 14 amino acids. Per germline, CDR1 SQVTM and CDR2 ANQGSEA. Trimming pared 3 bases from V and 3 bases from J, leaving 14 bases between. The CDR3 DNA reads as TGCAGCGTTGAGGGGGGGGGCGAGGACTATGGCTACACCTTC. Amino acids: CSVEGGGEDYGYTF.

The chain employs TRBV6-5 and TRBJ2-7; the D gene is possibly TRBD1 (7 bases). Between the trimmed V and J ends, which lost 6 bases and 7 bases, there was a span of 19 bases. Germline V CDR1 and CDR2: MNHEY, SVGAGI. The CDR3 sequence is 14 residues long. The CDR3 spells CASSPRGRGDEQYF. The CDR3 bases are TGTGCCAGCAGCCCCCGAGGCAGGGGGGATGAGCAGTACTTC.

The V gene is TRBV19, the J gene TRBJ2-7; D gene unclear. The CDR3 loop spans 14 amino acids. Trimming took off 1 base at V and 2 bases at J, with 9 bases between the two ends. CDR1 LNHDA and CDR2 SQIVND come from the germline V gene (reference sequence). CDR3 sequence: CASSIVGSAYEQYF. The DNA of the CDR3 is TGTGCCAGTAGTATAGTCGGGTCTGCCTACGAGCAGTACTTC.

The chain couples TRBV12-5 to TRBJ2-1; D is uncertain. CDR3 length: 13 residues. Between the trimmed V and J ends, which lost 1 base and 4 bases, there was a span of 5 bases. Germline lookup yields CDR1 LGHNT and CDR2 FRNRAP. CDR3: CASGLGLYNEQFF. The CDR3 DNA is TGTGCTAGTGGTTTGGGTCTATACAATGAGCAGTTCTTC. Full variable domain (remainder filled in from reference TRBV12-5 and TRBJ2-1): DARVTQTPRHKVTEMGQEVTMRCQPILGHNTVFWYRQTMMQGLELLAYFRNRAPLDDSGMPKDRFSAEMPDATLATLKIQPSEPRDSAVYFCASGLGLYNEQFFGPGTRLTVL.

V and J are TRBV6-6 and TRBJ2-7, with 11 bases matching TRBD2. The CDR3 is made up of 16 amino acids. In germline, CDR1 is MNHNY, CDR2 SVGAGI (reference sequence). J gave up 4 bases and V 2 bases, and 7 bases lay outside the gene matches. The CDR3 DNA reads TGTGCCAGCAGTTACGGGGCTAGCGGGAGGCAATACGAGCAGTACTTC. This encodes CASSYGASGRQYEQYF.